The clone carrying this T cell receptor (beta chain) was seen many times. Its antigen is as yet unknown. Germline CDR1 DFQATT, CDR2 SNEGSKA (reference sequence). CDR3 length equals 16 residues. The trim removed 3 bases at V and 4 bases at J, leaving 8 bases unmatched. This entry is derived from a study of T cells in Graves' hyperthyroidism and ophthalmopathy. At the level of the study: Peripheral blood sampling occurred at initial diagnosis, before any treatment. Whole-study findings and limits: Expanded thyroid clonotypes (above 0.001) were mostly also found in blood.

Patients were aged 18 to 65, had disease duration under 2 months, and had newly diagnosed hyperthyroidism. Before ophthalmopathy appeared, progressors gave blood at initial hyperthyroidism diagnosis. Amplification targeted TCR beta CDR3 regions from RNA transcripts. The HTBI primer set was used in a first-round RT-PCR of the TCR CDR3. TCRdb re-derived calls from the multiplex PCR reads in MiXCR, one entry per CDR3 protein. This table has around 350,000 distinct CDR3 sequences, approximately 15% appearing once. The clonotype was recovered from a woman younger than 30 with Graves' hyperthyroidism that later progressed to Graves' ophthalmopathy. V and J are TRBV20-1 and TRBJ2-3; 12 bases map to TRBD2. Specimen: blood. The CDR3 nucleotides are TGCAGTGCTAGCGCCCTAGCGGGAGGGCCATCAGATACGCAGTATTTT. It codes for CSASALAGGPSDTQYF.